The sequence of this T cell receptor (beta chain) was determined in a study of T cell changes during pregnancy in multiple sclerosis. This clone was observed once. The CDR3 runs to 13 residues. The V end was cut by 4 bases, the J end by 6 bases, with 10 bases between. Germline CDR1 and CDR2: SGHVS and FNYEAQ. TCRdb keeps only in-frame clones here, not all; method: immunoSEQ multiplex PCR. This sample has about 24,000 clones, with roughly 91% found just once. The origin of this receptor is a female donor in good health, enrolled as a control in a pregnancy study. Material: CD4+ T cells from peripheral blood mononuclear cells, obtained in the first trimester of pregnancy. The V gene is TRBV7-6, the J gene TRBJ2-1; D is possibly TRBD2 (5 bases). CDR3 protein: CASSSAAVNEQFF. Written as DNA, the CDR3 is TGTGCCAGCAGCTCCGCAGCGGTCAATGAGCAGTTCTTC.